Following are 11 T cell receptor beta chains from one sample sequenced in a study of blood T cell repertoires in COVID-19. Clones were sequenced by immunoSEQ multiplex PCR, and TCRdb holds only the in-frame ones, with some missing. The table has 86,000 or so clones, 90% to 95% seen once. The sample comprised peripheral blood. These receptors were collected from a human donor with active COVID-19. The donor label of this sample is uncertain.

The chain employs TRBV6-2 or TRBV6-3 and TRBJ2-5; D uncertain. The length of the CDR3 is 15 residues. Between the trimmed V and J ends, which lost 2 bases and 2 bases, there was a span of 12 bases. Germline V gene data show CDR1 as MNHEY and CDR2 as SVGEGT. CDR3 DNA: TGTGCCAGCAGTTACCAACATACCAAACAAGAGACCCAGTACTTC. It codes for CASSYQHTKQETQYF.

The chain recombines TRBV6-4 with TRBJ2-2; 8 bases agree with TRBD2. Germline V lookup: CDR1 MRHNA, CDR2 SNTAGT. The CDR3 totals 20 residues. Trimming took 0 bases from V and 8 from J; bases not matched to a gene: 20. The CDR3 DNA follows: TGTGCCAGCAGTGACTCGAGACCCCCTACCGGGACTAGGAGTAATGGGGAGCTGTTTTTT. Protein product: CASSDSRPPTGTRSNGELFF.

A few counts support this clone. The chain is built from TRBV7-9 and TRBJ2-7; 7 bases agree with TRBD2. The CDR3 contains 13 residues. Germline assignment: CDR1 SEHNR and CDR2 FQNEAQ (reference sequence). V gave up 5 bases and J gave up 3 bases; unmatched junction bases: 4. CDR3 coding DNA: TGTGCCAGCAGCCCCCCGGGAGGCTACGAGCAGTACTTC. Translated: CASSPPGGYEQYF.

In this sample, this clone turned up a few times. The chain has TRBV3-1 (or the pseudogene TRBV3-2) and TRBJ1-6; the D gene is possibly TRBD1 (6 bases). The CDR3 totals 14 residues. V gave up 3 bases and J gave up 9 bases, with 12 bases separating them. The germline V gene has CDR1 LGHDT and CDR2 YNNKEL (reference sequence). This CDR3 is CASSHRQDPSPLHF. DNA of the CDR3: TGTGCCAGCAGCCACCGACAGGATCCTTCACCCCTCCACTTT.

A note on this clone: The same CDR3 is also encoded by other DNA sequences in this sample. The chain recombines TRBV18 with TRBJ2-7; 7 bases fit TRBD1. With V trimmed by 5 bases and J by 0 bases, 1 base remained unmatched. The germline V gene has CDR1 KGHSH and CDR2 LQKENI. The CDR3 has 13 residues. CDR3: CASSRDSSYEQYF. The DNA for the CDR3 is TGTGCCAGCTCAAGGGACAGCTCCTACGAGCAGTACTTC.

The chain couples TRBV18 to TRBJ1-5; 10 bases are a match to TRBD1. The CDR3 is 15 residues long. Germline V gives CDR1 KGHSH, CDR2 LQKENI. Trimming removed 4 bases from V and 0 bases from J; junction bases left unmatched: 0. CDR3: CASSRTGGSNQPQHF. The CDR3 DNA sequence: TGTGCCAGCTCACGGACAGGGGGTAGCAATCAGCCCCAGCATTTT.

This chain connects TRBV3-1 (or the pseudogene TRBV3-2) to TRBJ2-5, with 7 bases lining up with TRBD1. Germline V gene lookup returns CDR1 LGHDT and CDR2 YNNKEL (reference sequence). The CDR3 is 13 residues long. Germline trimming cut 6 bases from V and 5 bases from J; bases unmatched to any gene: 6. CDR3 protein: CASRPTGDETQYF. CDR3 nucleotides: TGTGCCAGCAGACCCACAGGGGATGAGACCCAGTACTTC.

The V call is TRBV10-3, the J call TRBJ1-2; TRBD1 might be the D (5 bases). The germline CDR1 and CDR2 sequences are ENHRY and SYGVKD. Trimming removed 4 bases at V and 7 bases at J, with 16 bases between. The CDR3 consists of 14 residues. The CDR3, as DNA: TGTGCCATCAGTGGTACAGGTCCGGGGGGTGGCTACACCTTC. Translation gives CAISGTGPGGGYTF.

The chain employs TRBV15 and TRBJ2-7; weak D call: TRBD2 (5 bases). The CDR3 spans 14 residues. V lost 0 bases to trimming and J lost 3 bases, with 9 bases between them. Germline CDR1 is LNHNV and CDR2 is YYDKDF (reference sequence). The CDR3, as DNA: TGTGCCACCAGCAGAGATAGTGCGGGCTACGAGCAGTACTTC. It translates to CATSRDSAGYEQYF.

The CDR3 bases are TGTGCCAGCAGTTATCCCCTGGGCGCCGGCTCCTACGAGCAGTACTTC. It yields the protein CASSYPLGAGSYEQYF. The chain uses TRBV6-6 and TRBJ2-7; unclear D gene. This CDR3 is built from 16 residues. V was clipped by 3 bases and J by 0 bases, with 15 bases between them. Germline CDR1 reads MNHNY; CDR2 reads SVGAGI (reference sequence).

The rearrangement joins TRBV7-9 to TRBJ2-7; 11 nucleotides agree with TRBD2. This CDR3 is built from 15 residues. J gave up 2 bases and V 3 bases, and 3 bases lay outside the gene matches. Germline CDR1 SEHNR, CDR2 FQNEAQ (reference sequence). As DNA, the CDR3 is TGTGCCAGCAGCTTTTTAGCGGGGGGGACCTACGAGCAGTACTTC. Translated: CASSFLAGGTYEQYF.